A single sample gave rise to the 5 T cell receptor beta chains below, sequenced in a study of blood T cells in healthy people across ages. PCR was performed a second time for about 6 to 11 cycles using a sample-barcoded 5' primer and a J-beta primer mix. MiXCR was run by TCRdb on the 5' RACE reads, yielding one entry per CDR3 protein. This table holds approximately 880,000 distinct CDR3 sequences, around 48% found once. The specimen sequenced was blood. These receptor sequences come from a man younger than 40 in good health.

V gene TRBV15 combines with J gene TRBJ2-4; 8 bases map to TRBD2. The CDR3 sequence is 16 residues long. Trimming cost V 1 base and J 2 bases; bases outside gene matches: 4. Per the germline V gene, CDR1 is LNHNV and CDR2 is YYDKDF (reference sequence). The CDR3 loop reads CATSRAGGEPKNIQYF. The CDR3 coding sequence is TGTGCCACCAGCAGAGCCGGGGGGGAACCCAAAAACATTCAGTACTTC. Full variable domain (rest looked up from reference TRBV15 and TRBJ2-4): DAMVIQNPRYQVTQFGKPVTLSCSQTLNHNVMYWYQQKSSQAPKLLFHYYDKDFNNEADTPDNFQSRRPNTSFCFLDIRSPGLGDTAMYLCATSRAGGEPKNIQYFGAGTRLSVL.

The chain is built from TRBV20-1 and TRBJ1-2; the D gene is possibly TRBD1 (5 bases). The CDR3 totals 12 residues. Germline V lookup: CDR1 DFQATT, CDR2 SNEGSKA (reference sequence). The CDR3 loop is CRPQGTNYGYTF. The CDR3 DNA reads TGCAGACCGCAGGGAACGAACTATGGCTACACCTTC.

The chain has TRBV7-8 and TRBJ2-7; possible D gene TRBD2, 5 bases. The CDR3 totals 13 residues. In germline, CDR1 is SGHVS, CDR2 FQNEAQ. This CDR3 is CAVGARFSYEQYF. CDR3 DNA: TGTGCGGTGGGAGCTCGTTTCTCCTACGAGCAGTACTTC.

The chain carries TRBV6-5 and TRBJ1-1; D perhaps matches TRBD1 (5 bases). The CDR3 length is 13 residues. Trimming shortened V by 5 bases and J by 3 bases, and 10 bases separated the two germline ends. Germline V CDR1 and CDR2: MNHEY, SVGAGI. The CDR3 here is CASSKPGYTEAFF. CDR3 nucleotide sequence: TGTGCCAGCAGTAAACCAGGGTACACTGAAGCTTTCTTT.

J is TRBJ2-3 and V is TRBV29-1, with 9 bases aligning to TRBD2. CDR3 length: 14 amino acids. CDR1 and CDR2 (germline): SQVTM, ANQGSEA. In DNA form, the CDR3 reads TGCAGTGGGAGGGCTAGCGGGATGACAGATACGCAGTATTTT. Its translation is CSGRASGMTDTQYF.